This T cell receptor beta chain stems from a study of shared clonotypes between healthy human individuals. The data were produced by immunoSEQ multiplex PCR, yet TCRdb's version contains in-frame clones alone and is incomplete. Among over a million clones, roughly 95% were seen once, and the ten largest hold 1% to 1.5%. All donors were healthy HIV-negative adults lacking recent acute infections or vaccinations. This CDR3 spans 14 amino acids. Per germline, CDR1 MNHEY and CDR2 SVGAGI. Trimming stripped 5 bases from V and 6 bases from J, with 14 bases between. The chain recombines TRBV6-5 with TRBJ1-5, with D perhaps matching TRBD1 (5 bases). The TCR comes from a man in his thirties or forties in good health. The sequencing sample was made of naive CD4+ T cells sorted from blood. Sample subset: CD45RA+ positively selected. The CDR3 loop is CASSPRTKGQPQHF. CDR3 DNA: TGTGCCAGCAGTCCACGGACAAAAGGTCAGCCCCAGCATTTT.